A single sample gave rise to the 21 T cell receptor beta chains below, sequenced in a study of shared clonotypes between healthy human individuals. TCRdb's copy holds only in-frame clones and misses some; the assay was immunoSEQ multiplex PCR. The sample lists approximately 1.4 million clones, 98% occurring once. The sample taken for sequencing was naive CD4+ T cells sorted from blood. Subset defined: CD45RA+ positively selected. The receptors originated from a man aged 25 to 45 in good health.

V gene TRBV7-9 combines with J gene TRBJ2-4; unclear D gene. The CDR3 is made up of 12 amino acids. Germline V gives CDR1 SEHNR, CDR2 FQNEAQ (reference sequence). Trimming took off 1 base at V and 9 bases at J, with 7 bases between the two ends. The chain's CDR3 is CASSLGIGIQYF. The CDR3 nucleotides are TGTGCCAGCAGCTTAGGTATAGGCATTCAGTACTTC.

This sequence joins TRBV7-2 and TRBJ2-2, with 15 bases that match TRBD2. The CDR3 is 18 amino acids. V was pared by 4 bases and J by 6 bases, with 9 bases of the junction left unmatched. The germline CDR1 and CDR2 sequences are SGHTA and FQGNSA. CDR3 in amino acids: CASSSLRRTSGRAGELFF. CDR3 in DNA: TGTGCCAGCAGCTCCCTACGACGGACTAGCGGGAGGGCCGGGGAGCTGTTTTTT.

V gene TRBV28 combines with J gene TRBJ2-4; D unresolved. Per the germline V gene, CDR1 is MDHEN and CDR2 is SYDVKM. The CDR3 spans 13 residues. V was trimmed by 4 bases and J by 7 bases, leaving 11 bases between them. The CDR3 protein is CASSYQIGNIQYF. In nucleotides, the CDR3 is TGTGCCAGCAGTTACCAAATCGGGAACATTCAGTACTTC.

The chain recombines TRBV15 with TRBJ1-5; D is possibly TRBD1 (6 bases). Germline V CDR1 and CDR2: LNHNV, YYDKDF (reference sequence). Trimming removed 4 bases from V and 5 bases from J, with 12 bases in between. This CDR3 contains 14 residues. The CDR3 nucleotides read TGTGCCACCAGCAAACAGGGTCCCCATCAGCCCCAGCATTTT. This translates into CATSKQGPHQPQHF. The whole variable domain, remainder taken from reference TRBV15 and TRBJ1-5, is DAMVIQNPRYQVTQFGKPVTLSCSQTLNHNVMYWYQQKSSQAPKLLFHYYDKDFNNEADTPDNFQSRRPNTSFCFLDIRSPGLGDTAMYLCATSKQGPHQPQHFGDGTRLSIL.

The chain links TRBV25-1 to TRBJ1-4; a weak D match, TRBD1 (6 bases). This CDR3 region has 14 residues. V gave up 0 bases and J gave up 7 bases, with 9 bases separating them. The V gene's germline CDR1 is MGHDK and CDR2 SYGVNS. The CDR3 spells CASSEYLGGEKLFF. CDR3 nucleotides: TGTGCCAGCAGTGAATACCTAGGGGGTGAAAAACTGTTTTTT.

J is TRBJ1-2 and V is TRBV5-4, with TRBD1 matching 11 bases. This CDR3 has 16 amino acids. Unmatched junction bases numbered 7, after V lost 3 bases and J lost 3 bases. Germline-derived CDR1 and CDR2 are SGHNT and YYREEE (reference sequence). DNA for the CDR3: TGTGCCAGCAGCTCGCCAGAGGGACAGGGGGACTATGGCTACACCTTC. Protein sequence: CASSSPEGQGDYGYTF.

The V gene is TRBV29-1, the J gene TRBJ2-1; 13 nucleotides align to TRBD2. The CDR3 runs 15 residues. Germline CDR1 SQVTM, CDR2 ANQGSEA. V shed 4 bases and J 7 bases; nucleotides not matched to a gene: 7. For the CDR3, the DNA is TGCAGCGTTGCTGGGGGACTAGCGGGGAGGAATGAGCAGTTCTTC. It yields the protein CSVAGGLAGRNEQFF.

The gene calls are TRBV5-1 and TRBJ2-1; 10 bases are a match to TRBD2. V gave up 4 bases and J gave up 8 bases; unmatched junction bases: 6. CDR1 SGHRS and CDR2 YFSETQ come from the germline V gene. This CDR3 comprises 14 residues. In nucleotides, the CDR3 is TGCGCCAGCAGCCCCGGGACTAGCGACGATGAGCAGTTCTTC. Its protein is CASSPGTSDDEQFF.

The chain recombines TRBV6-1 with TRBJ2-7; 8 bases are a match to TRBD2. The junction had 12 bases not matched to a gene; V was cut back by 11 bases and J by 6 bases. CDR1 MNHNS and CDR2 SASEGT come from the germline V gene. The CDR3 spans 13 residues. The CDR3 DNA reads TGTGCCGCTCGAACCGGGACTAGTTTCGAGCAGTACTTC. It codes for CAARTGTSFEQYF.

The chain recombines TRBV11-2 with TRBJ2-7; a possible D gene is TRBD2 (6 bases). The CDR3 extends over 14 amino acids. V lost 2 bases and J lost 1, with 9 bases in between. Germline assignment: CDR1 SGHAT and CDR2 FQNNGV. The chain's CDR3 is CASSLYSGSYEQYF. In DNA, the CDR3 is TGTGCCAGCAGCTTATACAGCGGGTCCTACGAGCAGTACTTC. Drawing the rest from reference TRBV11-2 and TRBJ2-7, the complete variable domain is EAGVAQSPRYKIIEKRQSVAFWCNPISGHATLYWYQQILGQGPKLLIQFQNNGVVDDSQLPKDRFSAERLKGVDSTLKIQPAKLEDSAVYLCASSLYSGSYEQYFGPGTRLTVT.

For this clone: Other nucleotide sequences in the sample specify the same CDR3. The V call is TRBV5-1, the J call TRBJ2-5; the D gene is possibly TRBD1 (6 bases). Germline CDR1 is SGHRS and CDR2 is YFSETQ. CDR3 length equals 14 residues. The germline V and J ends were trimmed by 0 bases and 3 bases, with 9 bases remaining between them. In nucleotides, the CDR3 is TGCGCCAGCAGCTTGGGACAGGTAGAAGAGACCCAGTACTTC. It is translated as CASSLGQVEETQYF.

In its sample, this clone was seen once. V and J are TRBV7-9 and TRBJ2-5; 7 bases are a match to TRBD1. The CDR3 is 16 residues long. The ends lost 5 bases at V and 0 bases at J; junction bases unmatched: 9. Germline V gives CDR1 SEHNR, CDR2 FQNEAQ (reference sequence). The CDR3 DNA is TGTGCCAGCAGCCAAATCGAAACAGGGGACCAAGAGACCCAGTACTTC. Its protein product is CASSQIETGDQETQYF.

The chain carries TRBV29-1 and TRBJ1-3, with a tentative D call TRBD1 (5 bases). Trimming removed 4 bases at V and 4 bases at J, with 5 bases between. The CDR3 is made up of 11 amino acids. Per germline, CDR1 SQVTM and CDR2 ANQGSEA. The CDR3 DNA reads TGCAGCGTTGGACAGGGAAACACCATATATTTT. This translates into CSVGQGNTIYF.

CDR3 nucleotide sequence: TGTGCCATCAGTGAGTCGAGGACCTACGAGCAGTACTTC. Encoded protein: CAISESRTYEQYF. The chain is built from TRBV10-3 and TRBJ2-7; D remains ambiguous. The ends were cut back, 0 bases at V and 2 bases at J, with 5 bases in the middle. Germline assignment: CDR1 ENHRY and CDR2 SYGVKD. The CDR3 is made up of 13 amino acids.

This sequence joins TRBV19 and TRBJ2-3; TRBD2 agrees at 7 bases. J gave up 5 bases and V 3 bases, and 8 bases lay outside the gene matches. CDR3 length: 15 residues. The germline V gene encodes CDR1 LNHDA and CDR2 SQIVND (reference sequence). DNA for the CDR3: TGTGCCAGTAGTATTGGGGAGGGCCGCGTAGATACGCAGTATTTT. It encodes CASSIGEGRVDTQYF.

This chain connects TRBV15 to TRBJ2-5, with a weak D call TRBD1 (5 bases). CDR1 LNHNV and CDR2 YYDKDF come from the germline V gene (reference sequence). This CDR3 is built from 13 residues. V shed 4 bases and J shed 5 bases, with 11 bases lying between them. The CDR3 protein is CATSTPGWETQYF. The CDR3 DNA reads TGTGCCACCAGCACCCCAGGGTGGGAGACCCAGTACTTC.

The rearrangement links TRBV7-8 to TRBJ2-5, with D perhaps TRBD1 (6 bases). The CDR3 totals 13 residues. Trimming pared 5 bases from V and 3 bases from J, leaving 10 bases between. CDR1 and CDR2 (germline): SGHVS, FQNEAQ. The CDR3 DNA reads TGTGCCAGCAGCCAAGGACAGAAAGAGACCCAGTACTTC. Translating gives CASSQGQKETQYF.

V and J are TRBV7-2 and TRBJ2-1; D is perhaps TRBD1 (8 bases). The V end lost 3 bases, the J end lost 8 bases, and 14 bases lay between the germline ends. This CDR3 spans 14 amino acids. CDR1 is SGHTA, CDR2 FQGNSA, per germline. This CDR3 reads CASSFTGGVHEQFF. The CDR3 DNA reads TGTGCCAGCAGCTTCACAGGGGGGGTCCATGAGCAGTTCTTC.

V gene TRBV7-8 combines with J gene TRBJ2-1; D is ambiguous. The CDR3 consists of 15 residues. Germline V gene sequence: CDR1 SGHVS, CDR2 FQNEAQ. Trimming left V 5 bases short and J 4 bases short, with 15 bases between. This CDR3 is CASSQGRRPYNEQFF. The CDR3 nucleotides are TGTGCCAGCAGCCAAGGACGGCGCCCGTACAATGAGCAGTTCTTC. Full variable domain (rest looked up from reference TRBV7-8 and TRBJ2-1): GAGVSQSPRYKVAKRGQDVALRCDPISGHVSLFWYQQALGQGPEFLTYFQNEAQLDKSGLPSDRFFAERPEGSVSTLKIQRTQQEDSAVYLCASSQGRRPYNEQFFGPGTRLTVL.

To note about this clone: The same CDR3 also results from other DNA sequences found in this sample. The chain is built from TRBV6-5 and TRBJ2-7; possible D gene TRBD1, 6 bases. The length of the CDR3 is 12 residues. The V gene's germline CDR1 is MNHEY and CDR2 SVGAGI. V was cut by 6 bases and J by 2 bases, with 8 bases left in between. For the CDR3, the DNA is TGTGCCAGCAGGGACAGCACCTACGAGCAGTACTTC. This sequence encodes CASRDSTYEQYF.

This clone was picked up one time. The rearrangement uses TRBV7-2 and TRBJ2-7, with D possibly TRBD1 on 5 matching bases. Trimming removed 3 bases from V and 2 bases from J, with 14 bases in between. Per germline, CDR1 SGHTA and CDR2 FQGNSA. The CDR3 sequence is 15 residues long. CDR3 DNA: TGTGCCAGCAGCTTCTACCAGGGTGAGGCCTACGAGCAGTACTTC. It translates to CASSFYQGEAYEQYF. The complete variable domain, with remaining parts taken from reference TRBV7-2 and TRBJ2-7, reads GAGVSQSPSNKVTEKGKDVELRCDPISGHTALYWYRQSLGQGLEFLIYFQGNSAPDKSGLPSDRFSAERTGGSVSTLTIQRTQQEDSAVYLCASSFYQGEAYEQYFGPGTRLTVT.